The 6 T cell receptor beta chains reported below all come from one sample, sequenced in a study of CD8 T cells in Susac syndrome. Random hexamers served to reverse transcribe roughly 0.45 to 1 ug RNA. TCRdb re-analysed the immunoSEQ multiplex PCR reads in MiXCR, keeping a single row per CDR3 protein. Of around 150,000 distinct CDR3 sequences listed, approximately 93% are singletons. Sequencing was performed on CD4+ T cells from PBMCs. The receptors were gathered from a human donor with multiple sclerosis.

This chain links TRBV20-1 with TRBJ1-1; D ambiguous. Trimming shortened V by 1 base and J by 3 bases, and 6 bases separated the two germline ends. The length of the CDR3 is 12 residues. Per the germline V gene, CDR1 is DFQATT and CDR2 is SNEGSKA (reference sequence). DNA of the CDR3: TGCAGTGCTAGAGTGCGGGACACTGAAGCTTTCTTT. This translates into CSARVRDTEAFF.

In DNA, the CDR3 is TGCGCCAGCAGCTTGGGTCAGCCGAACACTGAAGCTTTCTTT. It is translated as CASSLGQPNTEAFF. The V and J genes are TRBV5-1 and TRBJ1-1; D gene uncertain. The CDR3 length is 14 residues. The V gene lost 0 bases and the J gene lost 1 base, with 7 bases spanning the gap. The V gene's germline CDR1 is SGHRS and CDR2 YFSETQ.

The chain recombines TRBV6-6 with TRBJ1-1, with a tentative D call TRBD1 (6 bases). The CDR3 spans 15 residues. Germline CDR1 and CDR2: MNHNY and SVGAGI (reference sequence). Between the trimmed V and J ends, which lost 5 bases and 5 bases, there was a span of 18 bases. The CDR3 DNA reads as TGTGCCAGCAGTACCTTCTTGGGGGCTGGGACTGAAGCTTTCTTT. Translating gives CASSTFLGAGTEAFF.

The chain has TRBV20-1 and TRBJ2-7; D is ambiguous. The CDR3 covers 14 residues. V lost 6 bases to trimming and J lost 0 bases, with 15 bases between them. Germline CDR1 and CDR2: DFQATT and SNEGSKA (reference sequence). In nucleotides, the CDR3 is TGCAGTGCCGCTCGGGCGGAGCACTCCTACGAGCAGTACTTC. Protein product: CSAARAEHSYEQYF.

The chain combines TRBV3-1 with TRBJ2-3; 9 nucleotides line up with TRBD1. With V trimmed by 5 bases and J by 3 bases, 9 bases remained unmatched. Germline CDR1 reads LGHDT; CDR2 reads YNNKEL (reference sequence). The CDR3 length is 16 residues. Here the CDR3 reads CASSYRWDRVTDTQYF. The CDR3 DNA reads TGTGCCAGCAGCTACCGATGGGACAGGGTGACAGATACGCAGTATTTT.

This CDR3 reads CASGYQPQHF. CDR3 sequence (DNA): TGTGCCAGCGGATATCAGCCCCAGCATTTT. The genes are TRBV6-2 or TRBV6-3 and TRBJ1-5; D not resolved. The germline CDR1 and CDR2 sequences are MNHEY and SVGEGT. The V and J ends lost 8 bases and 5 bases respectively, with 4 bases between them. CDR3 length: 10 amino acids.